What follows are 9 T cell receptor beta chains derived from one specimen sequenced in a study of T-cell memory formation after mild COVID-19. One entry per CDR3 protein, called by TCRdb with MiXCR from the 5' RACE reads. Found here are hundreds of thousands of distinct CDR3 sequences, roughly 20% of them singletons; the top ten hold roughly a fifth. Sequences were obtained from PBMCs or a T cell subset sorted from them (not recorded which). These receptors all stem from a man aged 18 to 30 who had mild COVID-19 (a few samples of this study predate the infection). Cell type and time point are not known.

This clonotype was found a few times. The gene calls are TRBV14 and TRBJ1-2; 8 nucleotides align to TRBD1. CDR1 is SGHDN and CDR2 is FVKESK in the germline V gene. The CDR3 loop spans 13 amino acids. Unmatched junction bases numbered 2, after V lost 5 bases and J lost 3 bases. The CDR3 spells CASSDRGYYGYTF. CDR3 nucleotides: TGTGCCAGCAGCGACAGGGGTTACTATGGCTACACCTTC. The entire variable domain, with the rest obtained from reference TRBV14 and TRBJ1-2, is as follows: EAGVTQFPSHSVIEKGQTVTLRCDPISGHDNLYWYRRVMGKEIKFLLHFVKESKQDESGMPNNRFLAERTGGTYSTLKVQPAELEDSGVYFCASSDRGYYGYTFGSGTRLTVV.

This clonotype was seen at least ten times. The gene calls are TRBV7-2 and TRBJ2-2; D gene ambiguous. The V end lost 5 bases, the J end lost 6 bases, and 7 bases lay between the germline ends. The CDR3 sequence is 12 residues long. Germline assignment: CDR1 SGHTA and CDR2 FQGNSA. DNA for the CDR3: TGTGCCAGCAGCATCGGGCCCGGGGAGCTGTTTTTT. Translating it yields CASSIGPGELFF.

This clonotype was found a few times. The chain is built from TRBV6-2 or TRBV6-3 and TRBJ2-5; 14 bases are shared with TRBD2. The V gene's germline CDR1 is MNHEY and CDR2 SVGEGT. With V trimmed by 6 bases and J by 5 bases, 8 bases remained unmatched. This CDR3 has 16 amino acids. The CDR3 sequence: CASSSGLAGGDETQYF. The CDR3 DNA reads TGTGCCAGCAGCTCAGGACTAGCGGGGGGAGACGAGACCCAGTACTTC.

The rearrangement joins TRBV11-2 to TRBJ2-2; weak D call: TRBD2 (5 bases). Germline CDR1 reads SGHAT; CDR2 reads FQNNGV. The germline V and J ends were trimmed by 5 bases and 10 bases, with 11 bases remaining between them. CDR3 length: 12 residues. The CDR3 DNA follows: TGTGCCAGCAGCCCCGAGGGCTTGGAGCTGTTTTTT. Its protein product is CASSPEGLELFF.

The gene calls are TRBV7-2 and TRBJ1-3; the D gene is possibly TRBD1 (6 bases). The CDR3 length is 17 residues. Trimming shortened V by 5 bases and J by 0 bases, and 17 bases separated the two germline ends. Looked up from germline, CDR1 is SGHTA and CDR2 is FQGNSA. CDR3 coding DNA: TGTGCCAGCAGCCCGGGAGACAGGACCTTCTCTGGAAACACCATATATTTT. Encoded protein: CASSPGDRTFSGNTIYF.

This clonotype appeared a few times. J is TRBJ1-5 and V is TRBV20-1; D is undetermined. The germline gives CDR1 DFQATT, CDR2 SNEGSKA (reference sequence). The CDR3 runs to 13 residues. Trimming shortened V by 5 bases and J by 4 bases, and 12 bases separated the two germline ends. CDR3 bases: TGCAGTGCTCAACCCCATATGAATCAGCCCCAGCATTTT. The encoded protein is CSAQPHMNQPQHF.

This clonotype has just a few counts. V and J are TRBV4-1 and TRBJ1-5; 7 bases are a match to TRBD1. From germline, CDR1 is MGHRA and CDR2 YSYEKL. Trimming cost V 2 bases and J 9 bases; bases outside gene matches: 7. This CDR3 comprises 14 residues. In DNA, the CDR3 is TGCGCCAGCAGCCAACCCGGGACAGAACGGCCCCAGCATTTT. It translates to CASSQPGTERPQHF.

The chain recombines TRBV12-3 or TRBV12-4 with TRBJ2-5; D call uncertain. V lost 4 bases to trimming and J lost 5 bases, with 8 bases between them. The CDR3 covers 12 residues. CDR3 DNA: TGTGCCAGCAGTTGGGTAGGGGAGACCCAGTACTTC. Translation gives CASSWVGETQYF.

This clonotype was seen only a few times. In DNA form, the CDR3 reads TGTGCCAGCAGACGGACTAGCGGGGGTGTAGATACGCAGTATTTT. Residues: CASRRTSGGVDTQYF. The chain combines TRBV7-2 with TRBJ2-3, with TRBD2 matching 13 bases. Germline CDR1 SGHTA, CDR2 FQGNSA. The CDR3 has 15 residues. With V trimmed by 6 bases and J by 5 bases, 5 bases remained unmatched.